This TCR beta chain came from a study of CXCR3-negative and CXCR3-positive naive CD8 T cells. The study, taken as a whole, reports: CXCR3-negative and CXCR3-positive naive cells shared comparable TRBV-TRBJ usage, but memory cells did not.

Germline V gene lookup returns CDR1 SEHNR and CDR2 FQNEAQ (reference sequence). The CDR3 sequence is 15 residues long. With UMI labels, 5' RACE was used to prepare the TRB cDNA libraries. TCRdb reworked the 5' RACE reads into one entry per CDR3 protein, no DNA. The specimen's table records about 8,300 distinct CDR3 sequences. This clonotype registers medium-sized by frequency. The antigen remains unidentified. This TCR was recovered from a human donor in good health. Some clones in this sample may be carry-over from other donors' samples. Input material: naive CXCR3- CD8+ T cells from blood. Subset denoted: CD45RO-CCR7+CD27+CD95- naive CD8+ T cells lacking CXCR3 (TNR3-). The chain links TRBV7-9 to TRBJ2-5. The CDR3 region is CASSFVGRYQETQYF.